The next 19 T cell receptor beta chains were all read from a single sample in a study of PD-1 blockade in classical Hodgkin lymphoma. The time point denotes: cycle 4 day 1 (C4D1), after less than seven weeks of nivolumab. All trial patients relapsed after autologous stem cell transplantation. Assay: immunoSEQ multiplex PCR; the TCRdb copy retains only in-frame clones and omits some. Of tens of thousands of clones listed, over 75% were seen once; the top ten hold approximately 17%. The starting material was peripheral blood mononuclear cells (PBMCs), obtained before the fourth cycle of nivolumab. The receptors originated from a human donor with classical Hodgkin lymphoma.

J is TRBJ2-1 and V is TRBV5-6, with a tentative D call TRBD1 (5 bases). The ends were cut back, 3 bases at V and 4 bases at J, with 11 bases in the middle. Germline-derived CDR1 and CDR2 are SGHDT and YYEEEE. This CDR3 spans 14 amino acids. The CDR3 coding sequence is TGTGCCAGCAGCTACGACCACAGGTACAATGAGCAGTTCTTC. Residues: CASSYDHRYNEQFF.

The rearrangement joins TRBV7-2 to TRBJ2-5, with 7 bases identical to TRBD2. This CDR3 contains 17 residues. The junction had 7 bases not matched to a gene; V was cut back by 0 bases and J by 0 bases. Germline assignment: CDR1 SGHTA and CDR2 FQGNSA. The CDR3 region is CASSLALGGMYQETQYF. The CDR3 coding sequence is TGTGCCAGCAGCTTAGCGCTCGGGGGGATGTACCAAGAGACCCAGTACTTC. Filled out from reference TRBV7-2 and TRBJ2-5, the complete variable domain reads GAGVSQSPSNKVTEKGKDVELRCDPISGHTALYWYRQSLGQGLEFLIYFQGNSAPDKSGLPSDRFSAERTGGSVSTLTIQRTQQEDSAVYLCASSLALGGMYQETQYFGPGTRLLVL.

This chain joins TRBV28 and TRBJ1-4, with D tentatively TRBD1 (6 bases). The CDR3 totals 15 residues. V was trimmed by 6 bases and J by 7 bases, leaving 18 bases between them. The germline CDR1 and CDR2 sequences are MDHEN and SYDVKM. The CDR3 nucleotides read TGTGCCAGCAGCCCAAGCGGGGGCGCGGTTGAAAAACTGTTTTTT. It yields the protein CASSPSGGAVEKLFF. Looking up the rest from reference TRBV28 and TRBJ1-4 gives the full variable domain: DVKVTQSSRYLVKRTGEKVFLECVQDMDHENMFWYRQDPGLGLRLIYFSYDVKMKEKGDIPEGYSVSREKKERFSLILESASTNQTSMYLCASSPSGGAVEKLFFGSGTQLSVL.

The chain has TRBV29-1 and TRBJ2-3; no definite D call. There are 12 residues in the CDR3. Looked up from germline, CDR1 is SQVTM and CDR2 is ANQGSEA. V was clipped by 7 bases and J by 4 bases, with 12 bases between them. The CDR3 loop reads CSAATGADTQYF. For the CDR3, the DNA is TGCAGCGCGGCGACTGGGGCAGATACGCAGTATTTT.

The chain couples TRBV4-1 to TRBJ2-2, with D maybe TRBD1 (6 bases). V was shortened by 3 bases and J by 2 bases, with 19 bases between the two germline ends. The CDR3 consists of 18 residues. The germline gives CDR1 MGHRA, CDR2 YSYEKL. The DNA of the CDR3 is TGCGCCAGCAGCCACAACAAAGGGGGTGGGGCCAACACCGGGGAGCTGTTTTTT. The encoded protein is CASSHNKGGGANTGELFF.

The chain combines TRBV10-2 with TRBJ2-1; 10 nucleotides align to TRBD2. Germline CDR1 reads WSHSY; CDR2 reads SAAADI. Trimming took 3 bases from V and 6 from J; bases not matched to a gene: 5. CDR3 length: 15 amino acids. Here the CDR3 reads CASSEPSGGRNEQFF. The DNA for the CDR3 is TGCGCCAGCAGTGAACCTAGCGGGGGACGCAATGAGCAGTTCTTC.

The chain couples TRBV7-2 to TRBJ2-1, with D possibly being TRBD2 (7 bases). In germline, CDR1 is SGHTA, CDR2 FQGNSA. This CDR3 has 15 amino acids. V lost 9 bases and J lost 0, with 15 bases in between. The CDR3 sequence is CASSSRGPSYNEQFF. Here the CDR3 DNA reads TGTGCCAGTAGTTCGCGGGGGCCCTCCTACAATGAGCAGTTCTTC.

This chain uses TRBV5-1 with TRBJ2-2; D is perhaps TRBD1 or TRBD2 (5 bases each). Germline V gene data show CDR1 as SGHRS and CDR2 as YFSETQ. V was clipped by 4 bases and J by 4 bases, with 14 bases between them. This CDR3 has 15 residues. DNA for the CDR3: TGCGCCAGCAGCCTCTCGGGACCCGTCACCGGGGAGCTGTTTTTT. Amino acids: CASSLSGPVTGELFF. Filled out from reference TRBV5-1 and TRBJ2-2, the complete variable domain reads KAGVTQTPRYLIKTRGQQVTLSCSPISGHRSVSWYQQTPGQGLQFLFEYFSETQRNKGNFPGRFSGRQFSNSRSEMNVSTLELGDSALYLCASSLSGPVTGELFFGEGSRLTVL.

The chain links TRBV29-1 to TRBJ2-5; the D call may be TRBD1 or TRBD2 (6 bases each). Germline CDR1 is SQVTM and CDR2 is ANQGSEA. The CDR3 loop spans 12 amino acids. Trimming stripped 4 bases from V and 3 bases from J, with 9 bases between. CDR3 region: CSVVRGEETQYF. DNA for the CDR3: TGCAGCGTTGTTAGGGGGGAAGAGACCCAGTACTTC.

The J gene is TRBJ1-2, the V gene TRBV5-1, with a weak D call TRBD1 (5 bases). The CDR3 sequence is 13 residues long. Germline V gene sequence: CDR1 SGHRS, CDR2 YFSETQ. The V and J ends lost 6 bases and 7 bases respectively, with 16 bases between them. CDR3 in amino acids: CASTLDTGVGYTF. The CDR3 DNA reads TGCGCCAGCACCTTAGACACGGGGGTTGGCTACACCTTC.

The chain recombines TRBV5-1 with TRBJ2-3, with 9 bases that match TRBD2. The V and J ends lost 5 bases and 3 bases, in that order; junction bases with no gene match: 10. CDR1 is SGHRS and CDR2 is YFSETQ in the germline V gene. The CDR3 is made up of 16 amino acids. CDR3 sequence: CASSPSGAGFTDTQYF. CDR3 coding DNA: TGCGCCAGCAGTCCTAGCGGGGCAGGGTTTACAGATACGCAGTATTTT.

The chain employs TRBV7-9 and TRBJ2-1; maybe TRBD2 (6 bases). Germline V lookup: CDR1 SEHNR, CDR2 FQNEAQ (reference sequence). With 2 bases removed from V and 4 bases from J, the gap between germline ends came to 15 bases. The CDR3 has 16 residues. The CDR3 sequence: CASSLLLVSGYNEQFF. CDR3 bases: TGTGCCAGCAGCTTATTACTGGTTAGCGGTTACAATGAGCAGTTCTTC.

The rearrangement links TRBV21-1 to TRBJ1-1. TRBV21-1 is an annotated pseudogene. CDR3 length equals 12 residues. CDR3 sequence: CASSTKGGLAFF. CDR3 bases: TGTGCCAGCAGCACCAAAGGGGGGTTGGCTTTCTTT.

The rearrangement links TRBV9 to TRBJ1-3, with D tentatively TRBD1 (5 bases). Trimming left V 5 bases short and J 3 bases short, with 9 bases between. Germline V gives CDR1 SGDLS, CDR2 YYNGEE. This CDR3 is built from 13 residues. The CDR3: CASSGGLGNTIYF. CDR3 nucleotide sequence: TGTGCCAGCAGTGGGGGTCTTGGAAACACCATATATTTT.

The gene calls are TRBV5-1 and TRBJ1-5; no clear D gene. From germline, CDR1 is SGHRS and CDR2 YFSETQ. Trimming removed 0 bases at V and 4 bases at J, with 11 bases between. The CDR3 spans 15 residues. CDR3 nucleotide sequence: TGCGCCAGCAGCTTGGGGTGGGGAGAAAATCAGCCCCAGCATTTT. Translating it yields CASSLGWGENQPQHF.

The chain's CDR3 is CASSARGRDEQFF. CDR3 DNA sequence: TGTGCCAGCAGCGCCAGGGGGCGAGATGAGCAGTTCTTC. The V and J genes are TRBV9 and TRBJ2-1; 8 bases match TRBD1. This CDR3 spans 13 amino acids. Per the germline V gene, CDR1 is SGDLS and CDR2 is YYNGEE. Unmatched junction bases numbered 4, after V lost 3 bases and J lost 8 bases.

The chain joins TRBV19 to TRBJ2-7, with D hard to call. The CDR3 length is 14 residues. Between the trimmed V and J ends, which lost 10 bases and 6 bases, there was a span of 22 bases. CDR1 and CDR2 (germline): LNHDA, SQIVND (reference sequence). The CDR3, as DNA: TGTGCCACTAGAGATCCAATAAAGACCAGCGAGCAGTACTTC. It is translated as CATRDPIKTSEQYF.

This clone is a singleton in its sample. This chain uses TRBV2 with TRBJ1-5; D might be TRBD1 (5 bases). The germline V and J ends were trimmed by 10 bases and 0 bases, with 13 bases remaining between them. Per the germline V gene, CDR1 is SNHLY and CDR2 is FYNNEI. The CDR3 contains 14 residues. CDR3 coding DNA: TGTGCCATCTCACAGGCAGTTAGCAATCAGCCCCAGCATTTT. This sequence encodes CAISQAVSNQPQHF.

The chain uses TRBV5-4 and TRBJ2-6; 9 bases fit TRBD1. V was pared by 6 bases and J by 0 bases, with 7 bases of the junction left unmatched. Germline-derived CDR1 and CDR2 are SGHNT and YYREEE (reference sequence). The CDR3 spans 17 residues. The CDR3 reads CASTRDRVGSGANVLTF. The CDR3 coding sequence is TGTGCCAGCACCCGGGACAGGGTAGGCTCTGGGGCCAACGTCCTGACTTTC.